This T cell receptor beta chain is from a study of T cells in women clearing cervical HPV infection. Sequenced by immunoSEQ multiplex PCR; TCRdb stores in-frame clones only, minus some. The data include around 38,000 clones; the top ten clones carry 7.6%. This clonotype originated in a woman between 18 and 70 years old with a cervical HPV16 infection that either progressed to CIN3+ or cleared (not recorded which). Sequencing used blood buffy coat.

The covered CDR3 bases are TGCGCCAGCAGCTTGGACAGCCGAGATACG. It is translated as CASSLDSRDT. The entire CDR3 protein reads CASSLDSRDTQYF. The chain has TRBV5-1 and TRBJ2-3; D gene ambiguous. The observed sequence ends 3 residues before the CDR3 terminus, with the missing tail filled in from the germline J gene. CDR3 length equals 13 residues. Germline assignment: CDR1 SGHRS and CDR2 YFSETQ. With 0 bases removed from V and 5 bases from J, the gap between germline ends came to 7 bases. Supplemented by reference TRBV5-1 and TRBJ2-3, the full variable domain reads KAGVTQTPRYLIKTRGQQVTLSCSPISGHRSVSWYQQTPGQGLQFLFEYFSETQRNKGNFPGRFSGRQFSNSRSEMNVSTLELGDSALYLCASSLDSRDTQYFGPGTRLTVL.